One and the same sample provided the 13 T cell receptor beta chains below, sequenced in a study of blood T cells in healthy people across ages. PCR was performed a second time for about 7 to 11 cycles using a sample-barcoded 5' primer and a J-beta primer mix. TCRdb reprocessed the 5' RACE reads via MiXCR and lists one record per CDR3 protein. The sample contains approximately 960,000 distinct CDR3 sequences, about 28% of which appear only once. This sample also belongs to another study, concerning T cells of mothers and their children.

Sequencing was done on a sample of blood. The receptors shown here come from a woman in her 40s in good health.

By frequency in the sample, this clonotype is medium-sized. V usage is TRBV10-3 and J usage is TRBJ2-5, with D uncertain. V gave up 2 bases and J gave up 5 bases, with 3 bases separating them. CDR3 length equals 11 residues. Germline CDR1 ENHRY, CDR2 SYGVKD. This CDR3 reads CAISEQETQYF. CDR3 in DNA: TGTGCCATCAGTGAGCAGGAGACCCAGTACTTC.

The chain recombines TRBV29-1 with TRBJ1-2, with 8 bases fitting TRBD1. Trimming cost V 6 bases and J 7 bases; bases outside gene matches: 13. Germline V gene data show CDR1 as SQVTM and CDR2 as ANQGSEA. The CDR3 extends over 14 amino acids. CDR3 loop: CSVFTLDRDRGYTF. The CDR3 DNA reads as TGCAGCGTCTTCACCCTGGACAGGGATCGTGGCTACACCTTC.

This clonotype was found a few times. This rearrangement joins TRBV6-2 or TRBV6-3 to TRBJ1-5; maybe TRBD1 (6 bases). The CDR3 runs to 15 residues. The germline V and J ends were trimmed by 0 bases and 4 bases, with 10 bases remaining between them. The V gene's germline CDR1 is MNHEY and CDR2 SVGEGT. CDR3 bases: TGTGCCAGCAGTTACTCTACAGGGTTGAATCAGCCCCAGCATTTT. Translation gives CASSYSTGLNQPQHF.

This chain links TRBV7-6 with TRBJ2-3, with D perhaps TRBD2 (6 bases). Trimming stripped 3 bases from V and 0 bases from J, with 13 bases between. Germline loops: CDR1 SGHVS, CDR2 FNYEAQ. This CDR3 has 16 amino acids. The CDR3 loop reads CASSLAAGRSTDTQYF. CDR3 coding DNA: TGTGCCAGCAGCTTGGCGGCAGGGAGGAGCACAGATACGCAGTATTTT.

At least ten counts were recorded for this clonotype. This sequence joins TRBV20-1 and TRBJ2-5; TRBD2 agrees at 14 bases. The J segment lost 4 bases and the V segment lost 6 bases, leaving 16 bases of the junction unmatched. The CDR3 length is 18 residues. Germline CDR1 is DFQATT and CDR2 is SNEGSKA (reference sequence). The CDR3 DNA follows: TGCAGTGCCCCCGGGAGACTAGCGGGGGGGAACGTCGGAGAGACCCAGTACTTC. It is translated as CSAPGRLAGGNVGETQYF.

The chain combines TRBV20-1 with TRBJ2-3; TRBD2 matches at 7 bases. Unmatched junction bases numbered 3, after V lost 4 bases and J lost 2 bases. The CDR3 has 13 residues. CDR1 DFQATT and CDR2 SNEGSKA come from the germline V gene (reference sequence). CDR3 DNA: TGCAGTGCTACGGGACTACACACAGATACGCAGTATTTT. It translates to CSATGLHTDTQYF.

The rearrangement uses TRBV5-1 and TRBJ2-3; 10 nucleotides align to TRBD2. The V and J ends lost 4 bases and 5 bases, in that order; junction bases with no gene match: 13. The CDR3 covers 17 residues. Germline values: CDR1 SGHRS, CDR2 YFSETQ. CDR3 residues: CASSRNSGGALGDTQYF. CDR3 coding DNA: TGCGCCAGCAGCCGAAACAGCGGGGGGGCCTTGGGAGATACGCAGTATTTT.

The chain employs TRBV28 and TRBJ2-3; 8 bases align to TRBD1. The ends lost 2 bases at V and 5 bases at J; junction bases unmatched: 6. This CDR3 contains 15 residues. In germline, CDR1 is MDHEN, CDR2 SYDVKM. The CDR3 protein is CASSLGRGQGDTQYF. Written as DNA, the CDR3 is TGTGCCAGCAGTTTAGGCAGGGGGCAGGGAGATACGCAGTATTTT.

The chain recombines TRBV29-1 with TRBJ2-1, with TRBD2 as a possible D gene (7 bases). This CDR3 contains 12 residues. Per the germline V gene, CDR1 is SQVTM and CDR2 is ANQGSEA. Trimming removed 4 bases from V and 9 bases from J, with 13 bases in between. The CDR3 reads CSVVRGGSEQFF. For the CDR3, the DNA is TGCAGCGTTGTAAGGGGGGGGAGTGAGCAGTTCTTC.

This clonotype was seen a handful of times. The chain uses TRBV6-1 and TRBJ1-1; the D gene is possibly TRBD1 (6 bases). This CDR3 has 15 amino acids. Per the germline V gene, CDR1 is MNHNS and CDR2 is SASEGT. V shed 3 bases and J shed 6 bases, with 17 bases lying between them. The CDR3 loop reads CASSEGQGWTAEAFF. The CDR3 DNA reads as TGTGCCAGCAGTGAGGGGCAGGGGTGGACAGCTGAAGCTTTCTTT.

The genes are TRBV7-8 and TRBJ1-4; D unresolved. With 2 bases removed from V and 8 bases from J, the gap between germline ends came to 15 bases. The CDR3 extends over 15 amino acids. Germline V gene lookup returns CDR1 SGHVS and CDR2 FQNEAQ. CDR3 sequence: CASSLSWAGKEKLFF. CDR3 nucleotides: TGTGCCAGCAGCTTAAGCTGGGCTGGGAAGGAAAAACTGTTTTTT. The full variable domain, rest sourced from reference TRBV7-8 and TRBJ1-4, is GAGVSQSPRYKVAKRGQDVALRCDPISGHVSLFWYQQALGQGPEFLTYFQNEAQLDKSGLPSDRFFAERPEGSVSTLKIQRTQQEDSAVYLCASSLSWAGKEKLFFGSGTQLSVL.

This chain connects TRBV3-1 to TRBJ2-1, with 9 bases fitting TRBD2. J gave up 6 bases and V 3 bases, and 15 bases lay outside the gene matches. CDR1 and CDR2 (germline): LGHDT, YNNKEL (reference sequence). The length of the CDR3 is 18 residues. For the CDR3, the DNA is TGTGCCAGCAGCCACAGTGCAAGCGGGAGGAGTCTTGGCAATGAGCAGTTCTTC. Translated, it gives CASSHSASGRSLGNEQFF.

The gene calls are TRBV18 and TRBJ2-1; 9 bases match TRBD1. Trimming at V came to 3 bases and at J to 14 bases, leaving 2 bases not matched to a gene. The CDR3 covers 11 residues. CDR1 and CDR2 from the germline V gene are KGHSH and LQKENI. The CDR3 region has the DNA TGTGCCAGCTCACCCGGGACAGGGAAGTTCTTC. Amino acids: CASSPGTGKFF.